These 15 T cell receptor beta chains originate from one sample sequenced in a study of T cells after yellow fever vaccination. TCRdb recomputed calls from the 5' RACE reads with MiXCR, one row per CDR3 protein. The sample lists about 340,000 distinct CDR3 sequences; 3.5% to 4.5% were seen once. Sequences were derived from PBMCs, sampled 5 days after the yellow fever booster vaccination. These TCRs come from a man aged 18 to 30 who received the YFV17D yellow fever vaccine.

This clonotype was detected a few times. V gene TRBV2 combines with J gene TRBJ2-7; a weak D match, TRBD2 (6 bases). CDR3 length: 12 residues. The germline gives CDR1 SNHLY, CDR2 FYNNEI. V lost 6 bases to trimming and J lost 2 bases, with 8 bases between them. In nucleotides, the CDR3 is TGTGCCAGCAGGGGACTGCCCTACGAGCAGTACGTC. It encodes CASRGLPYEQYV.

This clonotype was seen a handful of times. Here the CDR3 reads CASRTMGPADTQYF. DNA of the CDR3: TGTGCCAGCAGGACGATGGGCCCCGCAGATACGCAGTATTTT. The rearrangement uses TRBV6-5 and TRBJ2-3, with D unresolved. Trimming removed 6 bases from V and 4 bases from J, with 14 bases in between. The CDR3 has 14 amino acids. The germline V gene has CDR1 MNHEY and CDR2 SVGAGI.

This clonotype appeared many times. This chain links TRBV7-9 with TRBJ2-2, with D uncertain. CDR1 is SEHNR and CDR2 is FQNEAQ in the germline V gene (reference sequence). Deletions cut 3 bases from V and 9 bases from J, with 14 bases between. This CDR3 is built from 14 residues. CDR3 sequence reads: CASSFQAAGRELFF. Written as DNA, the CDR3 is TGTGCCAGCAGCTTCCAGGCGGCAGGCCGGGAGCTGTTTTTT.

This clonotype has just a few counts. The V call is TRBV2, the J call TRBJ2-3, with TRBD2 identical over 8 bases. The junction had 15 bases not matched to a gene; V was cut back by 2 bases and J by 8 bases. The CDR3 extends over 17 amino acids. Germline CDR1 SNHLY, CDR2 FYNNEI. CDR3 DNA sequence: TGTGCCAGCAGTGAATTTCGGCCAGCGGGGGACTCCGCTACGCAGTATTTT. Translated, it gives CASSEFRPAGDSATQYF.

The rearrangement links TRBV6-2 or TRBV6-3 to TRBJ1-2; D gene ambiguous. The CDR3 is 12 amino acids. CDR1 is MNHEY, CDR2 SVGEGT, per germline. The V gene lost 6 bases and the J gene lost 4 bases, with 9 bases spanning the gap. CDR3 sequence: CASRPAFYGYTF. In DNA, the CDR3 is TGTGCCAGCAGGCCTGCTTTCTATGGCTACACCTTC.

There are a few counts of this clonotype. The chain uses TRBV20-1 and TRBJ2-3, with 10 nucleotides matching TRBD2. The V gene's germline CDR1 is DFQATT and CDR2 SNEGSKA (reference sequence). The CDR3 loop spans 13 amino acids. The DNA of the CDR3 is TGCGGCCATCTAGCGGGGGACACAGATACGCAGTATTTT. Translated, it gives CGHLAGDTDTQYF.

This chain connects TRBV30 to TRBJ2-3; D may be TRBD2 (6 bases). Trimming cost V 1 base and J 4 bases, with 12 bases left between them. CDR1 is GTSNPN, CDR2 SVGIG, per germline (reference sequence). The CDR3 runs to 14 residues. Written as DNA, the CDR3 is TGTGCCTGGAGTGGGTCAGGGACTCCAGATACGCAGTATTTT. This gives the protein CAWSGSGTPDTQYF.

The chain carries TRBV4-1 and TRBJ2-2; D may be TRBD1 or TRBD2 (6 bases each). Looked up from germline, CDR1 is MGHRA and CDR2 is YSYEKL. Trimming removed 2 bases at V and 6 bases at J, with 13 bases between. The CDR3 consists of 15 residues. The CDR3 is CASSQKGGLAGELFF. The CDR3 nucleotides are TGCGCCAGCAGCCAAAAGGGGGGCTTAGCCGGGGAGCTGTTTTTT.

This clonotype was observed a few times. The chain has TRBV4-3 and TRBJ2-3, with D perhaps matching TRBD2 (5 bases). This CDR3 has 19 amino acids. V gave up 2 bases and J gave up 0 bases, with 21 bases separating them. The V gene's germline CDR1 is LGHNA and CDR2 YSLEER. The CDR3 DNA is TGCGCCAGCAGCCAAAGGGAGTCGGACGTCCTTATTAGCACAGATACGCAGTATTTT. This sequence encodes CASSQRESDVLISTDTQYF.

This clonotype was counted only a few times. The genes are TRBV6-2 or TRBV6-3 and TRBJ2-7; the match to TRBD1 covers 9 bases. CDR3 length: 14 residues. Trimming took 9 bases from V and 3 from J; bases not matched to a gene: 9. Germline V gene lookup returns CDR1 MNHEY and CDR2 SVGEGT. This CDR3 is CASCRTGAIYEQYV. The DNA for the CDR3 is TGTGCCAGTTGTAGGACAGGGGCAATCTACGAGCAGTACGTC.

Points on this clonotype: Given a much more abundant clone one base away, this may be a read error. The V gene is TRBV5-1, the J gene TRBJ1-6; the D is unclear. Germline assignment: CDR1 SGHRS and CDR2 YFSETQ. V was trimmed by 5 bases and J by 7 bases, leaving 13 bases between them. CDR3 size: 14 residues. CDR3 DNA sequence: TGCGCCAGCAGTGAAGGGCTCCAGAATTCACCCCTCCACTTT. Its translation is CASSEGLQNSPLHF.

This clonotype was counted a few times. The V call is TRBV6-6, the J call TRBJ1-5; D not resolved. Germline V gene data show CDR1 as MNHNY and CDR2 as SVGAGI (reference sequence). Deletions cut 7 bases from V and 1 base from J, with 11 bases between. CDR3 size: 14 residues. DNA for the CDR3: TGTGCCAGCACTCCGAGCGACAGCAATCAGCCCCAGCATTTT. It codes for CASTPSDSNQPQHF.

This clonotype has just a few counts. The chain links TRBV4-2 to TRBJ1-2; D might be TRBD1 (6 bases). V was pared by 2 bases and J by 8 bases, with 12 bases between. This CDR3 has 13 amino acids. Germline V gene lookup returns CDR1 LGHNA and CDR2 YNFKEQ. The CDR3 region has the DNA TGTGCCAGCAGCCAACCAGGGGCATGGGGCTACACCTTC. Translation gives CASSQPGAWGYTF.

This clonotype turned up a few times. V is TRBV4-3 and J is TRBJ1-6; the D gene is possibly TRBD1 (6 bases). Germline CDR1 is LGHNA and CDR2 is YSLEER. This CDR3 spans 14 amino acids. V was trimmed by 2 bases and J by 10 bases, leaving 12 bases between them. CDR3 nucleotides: TGCGCCAGCAGCCAACATAGGGGGGAATCACCCCTCCACTTT. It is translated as CASSQHRGESPLHF.

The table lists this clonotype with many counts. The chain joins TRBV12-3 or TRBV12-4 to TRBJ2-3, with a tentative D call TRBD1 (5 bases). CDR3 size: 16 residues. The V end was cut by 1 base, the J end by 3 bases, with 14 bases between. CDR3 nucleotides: TGTGCCAGCAGTTTAGAAGGGTATAGGGGTACAGATACGCAGTATTTT. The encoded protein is CASSLEGYRGTDTQYF.